The TCR beta chain under discussion was sequenced for a study of blood T cells in healthy people across ages. This clonotype occurred a few times. Then a second PCR, running about 6 to 11 cycles, was carried out with a sample-barcoded 5' primer and a J-beta primer mix. Each CDR3 protein is one row after TCRdb ran MiXCR on the 5' RACE reads. The profile shows roughly 680,000 distinct CDR3 sequences, around 48% of them singletons. CDR3 length: 14 residues. Trimming left V 4 bases short and J 3 bases short, with 13 bases between. Individuals who donated were healthy Caucasians from Russia aged roughly 6 to 95. It was 8 to 10 milliliters of peripheral blood that were drawn from each donor.

This TCR was sampled from a woman in her fifties or sixties in good health. V is TRBV12-3 or TRBV12-4 and J is TRBJ2-7; D is perhaps TRBD1 (5 bases). The sequenced sample consisted of blood. CDR3 amino acids: CASSSSWGGYEQYF. In DNA, the CDR3 is TGTGCCAGCAGTTCTTCTTGGGGCGGCTACGAGCAGTACTTC.